The clone carrying this T cell receptor (beta chain) was counted only a few times. As yet, its antigen is unknown. The data derive from a study of T cells in Graves' hyperthyroidism and ophthalmopathy. Study-level findings and limits: The majority of expanded thyroid clonotypes above 0.001 also appeared in blood. Separation of ophthalmopathy from stable hyperthyroidism was achieved by a 13 V-J model.

The CDR3 extends over 16 amino acids. The J segment lost 1 base and the V segment lost 5 bases, leaving 8 bases of the junction unmatched. Graves' hyperthyroidism qualified as stable when ophthalmopathy did not progress within 18 months. Patients aged 18 to 65 had newly diagnosed hyperthyroidism lasting under 2 months. TCR beta CDR3 region amplification was performed from RNA transcripts. The TCR CDR3 was amplified in a first-round RT-PCR using the HTBI primer set. TCRdb used MiXCR to reprocess the multiplex PCR reads, holding one entry per CDR3 protein. The table shows 600,000 to 750,000 distinct CDR3 sequences, with roughly 17% occurring only once.

This clonotype originated in a man aged 50 to 60 with Graves' hyperthyroidism. The chain joins TRBV12-3 or TRBV12-4 to TRBJ2-1; 7 bases are shared with TRBD2. The material sequenced was blood. The CDR3 sequence is CASSPPLAVSYNEQFF. The CDR3 region has the DNA TGTGCCAGCAGTCCGCCCCTAGCGGTTTCCTACAATGAGCAGTTCTTC.